This is a list of T cell receptor beta chains from one sample in a study of identical twins. TCRdb re-called the 5' RACE reads through MiXCR, storing one row per CDR3 protein. This sample yields more than 400,000 distinct CDR3 sequences, of which around 15% are seen a single time; roughly 0.44% belongs to the top ten. This sample also belongs to another study, concerning yellow fever vaccine responses in identical twins.

Material for sequencing was CD4+ T cells sorted from blood. The receptor source for this set is a woman between 18 and 29 years old in good health. Both conserved end residues are part of each CDR3. Each record gives: J gene, CDR3 length, D gene, V gene, CDR3 protein. D genes are given only for firm matches.

J gene: TRBJ1-1
CDR3 length: 14
D gene: .
V gene: TRBV5-5
CDR3 protein: CASSFGVVRSEAFF

J gene: TRBJ2-3
CDR3 length: 14
D gene: TRBD2
V gene: TRBV29-1
CDR3 protein: CSVERTSGPDTQYF

J gene: TRBJ1-1
CDR3 length: 12
D gene: .
V gene: TRBV20-1
CDR3 protein: CSAGPANTEAFF

J gene: TRBJ1-1
CDR3 length: 15
D gene: .
V gene: TRBV11-2
CDR3 protein: CASSLRQGGNTEAFF

J gene: TRBJ2-2
CDR3 length: 14
D gene: .
V gene: TRBV12-3/TRBV12-4
CDR3 protein: CASSFQGISGELFF

J gene: TRBJ2-1
CDR3 length: 12
D gene: .
V gene: TRBV20-1
CDR3 protein: CSAFGGGNEQFF

J gene: TRBJ2-1
CDR3 length: 15
D gene: .
V gene: TRBV6-1
CDR3 protein: CASSEDLTSYNEQFF

J gene: TRBJ2-1
CDR3 length: 16
D gene: .
V gene: TRBV12-3/TRBV12-4
CDR3 protein: CARSPAGKGGGWEQFF

J gene: TRBJ1-2
CDR3 length: 14
D gene: .
V gene: TRBV7-9
CDR3 protein: CASSLLGGNYGYTF

J gene: TRBJ1-2
CDR3 length: 12
D gene: .
V gene: TRBV11-2
CDR3 protein: CASSFRQYGYTF

J gene: TRBJ1-4
CDR3 length: 14
D gene: TRBD1
V gene: TRBV10-3
CDR3 protein: CAIGTGGTAEKLFF

J gene: TRBJ2-4
CDR3 length: 20
D gene: TRBD2
V gene: TRBV3-1
CDR3 protein: CASSLVLGTSGGVAKNIQYF

J gene: TRBJ2-3
CDR3 length: 16
D gene: TRBD2
V gene: TRBV20-1
CDR3 protein: CSASLAGGPGTDTQYF

J gene: TRBJ2-7
CDR3 length: 16
D gene: TRBD2
V gene: TRBV4-2
CDR3 protein: CASSQEGTSGRGEQYF

J gene: TRBJ1-4
CDR3 length: 18
D gene: TRBD1
V gene: TRBV11-3
CDR3 protein: CASSGRQGGTTTNEKLFF

J gene: TRBJ2-1
CDR3 length: 13
D gene: .
V gene: TRBV7-9
CDR3 protein: CASSPRLPNEQFF

J gene: TRBJ2-5
CDR3 length: 16
D gene: TRBD2
V gene: TRBV14
CDR3 protein: CASSQGALAGGETQYF

J gene: TRBJ1-6
CDR3 length: 14
D gene: .
V gene: TRBV7-9
CDR3 protein: CASSDRTVNSPLHF

J gene: TRBJ2-4
CDR3 length: 15
D gene: TRBD1
V gene: TRBV19
CDR3 protein: CASSIGDRVLNIQYF

J gene: TRBJ1-1
CDR3 length: 15
D gene: .
V gene: TRBV5-4
CDR3 protein: CASSSGQLPNTEAFF

J gene: TRBJ1-2
CDR3 length: 13
D gene: .
V gene: TRBV6-5
CDR3 protein: CASSSRDAYGYTF

J gene: TRBJ2-1
CDR3 length: 15
D gene: .
V gene: TRBV5-1
CDR3 protein: CASSLGWGAYNEQFF

J gene: TRBJ2-7
CDR3 length: 14
D gene: TRBD2
V gene: TRBV7-9
CDR3 protein: CASTQAGAPYEQYF

J gene: TRBJ2-2
CDR3 length: 15
D gene: .
V gene: TRBV11-2
CDR3 protein: CASSLGGSLTGELFF

J gene: TRBJ1-5
CDR3 length: 16
D gene: TRBD1
V gene: TRBV28
CDR3 protein: CASSLASTGGHQPQHF

J gene: TRBJ1-1
CDR3 length: 17
D gene: TRBD1
V gene: TRBV28
CDR3 protein: CASRTGQALLENTEAFF

J gene: TRBJ2-1
CDR3 length: 15
D gene: .
V gene: TRBV7-8
CDR3 protein: CASSLARRELGEQFF

J gene: TRBJ2-1
CDR3 length: 15
D gene: TRBD2
V gene: TRBV28
CDR3 protein: CASSVGLAGRNEQFF

J gene: TRBJ1-1
CDR3 length: 15
D gene: .
V gene: TRBV3-1
CDR3 protein: CASSQEFGRNTEAFF